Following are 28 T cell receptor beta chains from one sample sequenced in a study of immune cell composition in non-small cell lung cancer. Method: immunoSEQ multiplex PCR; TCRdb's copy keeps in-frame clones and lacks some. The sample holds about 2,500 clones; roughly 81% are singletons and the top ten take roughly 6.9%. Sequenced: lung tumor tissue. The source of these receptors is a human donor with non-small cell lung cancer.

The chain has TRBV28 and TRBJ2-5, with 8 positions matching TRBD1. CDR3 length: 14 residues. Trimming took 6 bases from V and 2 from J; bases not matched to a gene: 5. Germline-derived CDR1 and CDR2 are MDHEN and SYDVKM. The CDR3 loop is CASSPRQGQETQYF. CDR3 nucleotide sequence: TGTGCCAGCAGCCCGCGACAGGGGCAAGAGACCCAGTACTTC.

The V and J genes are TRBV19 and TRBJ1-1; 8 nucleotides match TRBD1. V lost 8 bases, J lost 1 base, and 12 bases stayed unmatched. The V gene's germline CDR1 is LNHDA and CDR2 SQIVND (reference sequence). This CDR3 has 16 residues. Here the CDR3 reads CASFSDRGLGNTEAFF. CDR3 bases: TGTGCCAGTTTCTCCGACAGGGGCTTGGGGAACACTGAAGCTTTCTTT. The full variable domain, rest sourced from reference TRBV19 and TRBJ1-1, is DGGITQSPKYLFRKEGQNVTLSCEQNLNHDAMYWYRQDPGQGLRLIYYSQIVNDFQKGDIAEGYSVSREKKESFPLTVTSAQKNPTAFYLCASFSDRGLGNTEAFFGQGTRLTVV.

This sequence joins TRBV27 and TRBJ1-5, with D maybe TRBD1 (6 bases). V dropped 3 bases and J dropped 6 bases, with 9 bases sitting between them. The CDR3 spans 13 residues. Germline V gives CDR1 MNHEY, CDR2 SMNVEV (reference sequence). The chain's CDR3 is CASSLVRGQPQHF. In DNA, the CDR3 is TGTGCCAGCAGTTTGGTCAGGGGTCAGCCCCAGCATTTT.

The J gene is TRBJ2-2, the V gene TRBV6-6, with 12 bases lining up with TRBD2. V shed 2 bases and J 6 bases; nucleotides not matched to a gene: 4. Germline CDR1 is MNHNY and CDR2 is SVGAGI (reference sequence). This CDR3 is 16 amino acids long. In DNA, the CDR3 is TGTGCCAGCAGTTACCCCGGGACTAGCGGGCCCGGGGAGCTGTTTTTT. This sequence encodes CASSYPGTSGPGELFF.

The CDR3 loop reads CASSDPWLEAFF. As DNA, the CDR3 is TGTGCCAGCAGTGATCCTTGGCTGGAAGCTTTCTTT. This chain joins TRBV6-1 and TRBJ1-1, with D uncertain. CDR3 length equals 12 residues. The germline V and J ends were trimmed by 3 bases and 8 bases, with 10 bases remaining between them. The germline V gene encodes CDR1 MNHNS and CDR2 SASEGT.

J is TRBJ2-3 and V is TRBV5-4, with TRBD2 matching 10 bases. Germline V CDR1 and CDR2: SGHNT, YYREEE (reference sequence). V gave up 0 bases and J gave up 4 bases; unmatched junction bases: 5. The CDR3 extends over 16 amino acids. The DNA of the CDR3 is TGTGCCAGCAGCTTGGGAGCGGGAGGGCCGTCAGATACGCAGTATTTT. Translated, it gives CASSLGAGGPSDTQYF.

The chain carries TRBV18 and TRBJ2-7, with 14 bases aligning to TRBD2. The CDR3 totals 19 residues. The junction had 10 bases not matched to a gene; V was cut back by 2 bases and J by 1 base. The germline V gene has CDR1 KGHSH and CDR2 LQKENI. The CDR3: CASSPSTGTSGRGSYEQYF. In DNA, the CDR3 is TGTGCCAGCTCACCATCGACCGGGACTAGCGGGAGAGGGTCCTACGAGCAGTACTTC. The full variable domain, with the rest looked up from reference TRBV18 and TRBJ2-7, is NAGVMQNPRHLVRRRGQEARLRCSPMKGHSHVYWYRQLPEEGLKFMVYLQKENIIDESGMPKERFSAEFPKEGPSILRIQQVVRGDSAAYFCASSPSTGTSGRGSYEQYFGPGTRLTVT.

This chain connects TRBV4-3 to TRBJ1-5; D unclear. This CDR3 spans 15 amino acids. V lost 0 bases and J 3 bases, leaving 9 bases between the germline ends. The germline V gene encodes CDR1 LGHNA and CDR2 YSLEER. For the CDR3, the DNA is TGCGCCAGCAGCCAAGATAAGCGGAACAATCAGCCCCAGCATTTT. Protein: CASSQDKRNNQPQHF.

The chain's CDR3 is CASSELGAVNYYGYTF. For the CDR3, the DNA is TGTGCCAGCAGTGAATTGGGGGCAGTTAACTACTATGGCTACACCTTC. The chain joins TRBV27 to TRBJ1-2; TRBD1 is a possible D gene (6 bases). Germline CDR1 is MNHEY and CDR2 is SMNVEV (reference sequence). Trimming pared 5 bases from V and 3 bases from J, leaving 19 bases between. The CDR3 runs to 16 residues.

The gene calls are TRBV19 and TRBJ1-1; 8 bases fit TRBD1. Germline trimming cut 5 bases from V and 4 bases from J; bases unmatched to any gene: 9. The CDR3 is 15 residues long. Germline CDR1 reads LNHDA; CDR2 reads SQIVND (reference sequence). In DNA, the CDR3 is TGTGCCAGTAGTCCTAGGACAGGGAAAGGCACTGAAGCTTTCTTT. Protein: CASSPRTGKGTEAFF. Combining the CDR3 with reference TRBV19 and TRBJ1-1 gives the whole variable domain DGGITQSPKYLFRKEGQNVTLSCEQNLNHDAMYWYRQDPGQGLRLIYYSQIVNDFQKGDIAEGYSVSREKKESFPLTVTSAQKNPTAFYLCASSPRTGKGTEAFFGQGTRLTVV.

Here the CDR3 reads CASSIPGLAPGIDEQFF. CDR3 sequence (DNA): TGTGCCAGTAGTATCCCCGGACTAGCGCCGGGGATCGATGAGCAGTTCTTC. The rearrangement joins TRBV19 to TRBJ2-1, with 9 nucleotides matching TRBD2. The trim removed 3 bases at V and 8 bases at J, leaving 14 bases unmatched. The CDR3 sequence is 17 residues long. Germline values: CDR1 LNHDA, CDR2 SQIVND (reference sequence).

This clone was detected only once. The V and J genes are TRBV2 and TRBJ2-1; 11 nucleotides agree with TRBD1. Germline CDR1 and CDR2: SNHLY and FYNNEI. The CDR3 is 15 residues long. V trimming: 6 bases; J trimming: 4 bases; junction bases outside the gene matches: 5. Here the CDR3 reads CASRAGTGGYNEQFF. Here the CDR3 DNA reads TGTGCCAGCAGGGCCGGGACAGGGGGGTACAATGAGCAGTTCTTC.

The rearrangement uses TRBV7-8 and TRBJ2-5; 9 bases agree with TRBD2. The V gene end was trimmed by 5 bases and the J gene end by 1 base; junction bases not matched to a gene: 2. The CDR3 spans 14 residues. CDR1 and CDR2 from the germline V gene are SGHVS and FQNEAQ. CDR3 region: CASSRLAVQETQYF. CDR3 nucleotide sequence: TGTGCCAGCAGCCGACTAGCGGTCCAAGAGACCCAGTACTTC.

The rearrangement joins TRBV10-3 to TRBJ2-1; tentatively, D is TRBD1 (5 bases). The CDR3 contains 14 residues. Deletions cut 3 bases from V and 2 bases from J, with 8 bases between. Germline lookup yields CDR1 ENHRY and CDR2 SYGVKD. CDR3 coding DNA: TGTGCCATCAGTGACCTGGACACCTACAATGAGCAGTTCTTC. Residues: CAISDLDTYNEQFF.

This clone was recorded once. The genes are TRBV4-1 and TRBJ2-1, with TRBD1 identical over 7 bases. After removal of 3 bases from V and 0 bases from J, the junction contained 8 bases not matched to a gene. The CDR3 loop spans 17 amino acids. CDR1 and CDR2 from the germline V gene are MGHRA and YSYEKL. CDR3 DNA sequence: TGCGCCAGCAGCCACCAATTGGGACAGAGCTCCTACAATGAGCAGTTCTTC. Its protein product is CASSHQLGQSSYNEQFF.

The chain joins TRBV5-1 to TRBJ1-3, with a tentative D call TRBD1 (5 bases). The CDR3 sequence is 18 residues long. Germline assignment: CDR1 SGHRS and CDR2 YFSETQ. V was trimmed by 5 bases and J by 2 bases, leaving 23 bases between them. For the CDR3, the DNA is TGCGCCAGCAGATCTTACCAGCTTGAAGGGGCGGCTGGAAACACCATATATTTT. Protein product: CASRSYQLEGAAGNTIYF.

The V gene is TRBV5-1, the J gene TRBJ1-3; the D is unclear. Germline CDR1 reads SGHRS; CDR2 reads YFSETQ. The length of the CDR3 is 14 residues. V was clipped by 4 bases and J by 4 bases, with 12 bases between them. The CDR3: CASSSTPGGNTIYF. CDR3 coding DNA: TGCGCCAGCAGCAGTACTCCCGGGGGAAACACCATATATTTT. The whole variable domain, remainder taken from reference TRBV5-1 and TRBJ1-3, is KAGVTQTPRYLIKTRGQQVTLSCSPISGHRSVSWYQQTPGQGLQFLFEYFSETQRNKGNFPGRFSGRQFSNSRSEMNVSTLELGDSALYLCASSSTPGGNTIYFGEGSWLTVV.

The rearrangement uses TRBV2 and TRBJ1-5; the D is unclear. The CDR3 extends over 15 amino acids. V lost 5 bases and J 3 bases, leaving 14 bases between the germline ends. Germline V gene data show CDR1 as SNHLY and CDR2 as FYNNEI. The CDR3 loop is CASSPANGANQPQHF. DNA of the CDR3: TGTGCCAGCAGTCCTGCCAACGGAGCCAATCAGCCCCAGCATTTT.

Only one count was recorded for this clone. CDR3 nucleotides: TGTGCCAGCAGCTTGTACAGGGGTCTCTCTGGGGCCAACGTCCTGACTTTC. This gives the protein CASSLYRGLSGANVLTF. V and J are TRBV5-4 and TRBJ2-6, with TRBD1 matching 7 bases. This CDR3 is 17 amino acids long. The germline gives CDR1 SGHNT, CDR2 YYREEE (reference sequence). The trim removed 1 base at V and 0 bases at J, leaving 4 bases unmatched.

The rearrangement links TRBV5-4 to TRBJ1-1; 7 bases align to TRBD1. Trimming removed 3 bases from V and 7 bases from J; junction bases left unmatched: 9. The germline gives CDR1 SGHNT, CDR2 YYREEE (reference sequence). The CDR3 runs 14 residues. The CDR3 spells CASSSLDRPDEAFF. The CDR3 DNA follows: TGTGCCAGCAGCTCTTTGGACAGGCCGGATGAAGCTTTCTTT.

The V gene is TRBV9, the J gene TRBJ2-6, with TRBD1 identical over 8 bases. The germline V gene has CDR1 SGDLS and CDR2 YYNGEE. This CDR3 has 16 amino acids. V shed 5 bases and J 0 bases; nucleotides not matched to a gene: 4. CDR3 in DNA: TGTGCCAGCAGAAGGACAGGGAGCTCTGGGGCCAACGTCCTGACTTTC. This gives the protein CASRRTGSSGANVLTF.

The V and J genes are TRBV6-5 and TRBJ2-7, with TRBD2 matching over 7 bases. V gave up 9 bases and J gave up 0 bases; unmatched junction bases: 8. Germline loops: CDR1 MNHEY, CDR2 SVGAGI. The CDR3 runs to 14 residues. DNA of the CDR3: TGTGCCAGTCTGAGCGGGACCAACTCCTACGAGCAGTACTTC. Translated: CASLSGTNSYEQYF.

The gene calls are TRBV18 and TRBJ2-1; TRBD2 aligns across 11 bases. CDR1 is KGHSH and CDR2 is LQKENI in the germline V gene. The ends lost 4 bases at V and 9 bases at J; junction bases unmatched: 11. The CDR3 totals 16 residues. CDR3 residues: CASSRTTSGISPEQFF. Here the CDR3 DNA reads TGTGCCAGCTCACGCACGACTAGCGGGATCTCACCTGAGCAGTTCTTC.

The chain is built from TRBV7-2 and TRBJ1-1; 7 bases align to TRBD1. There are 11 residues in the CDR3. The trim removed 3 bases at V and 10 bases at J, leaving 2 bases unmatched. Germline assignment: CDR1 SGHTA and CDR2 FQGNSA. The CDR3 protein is CASSLYRGAFF. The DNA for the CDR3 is TGTGCCAGCAGCTTGTACAGGGGAGCTTTCTTT.

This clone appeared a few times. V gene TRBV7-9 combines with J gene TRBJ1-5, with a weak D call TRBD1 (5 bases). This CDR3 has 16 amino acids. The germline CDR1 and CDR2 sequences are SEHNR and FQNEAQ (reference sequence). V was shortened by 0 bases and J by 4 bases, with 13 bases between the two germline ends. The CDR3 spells CASSLANRQGNQPQHF. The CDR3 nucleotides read TGTGCCAGCAGCTTAGCGAATCGGCAGGGTAATCAGCCCCAGCATTTT. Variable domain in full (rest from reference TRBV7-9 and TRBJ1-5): DTGVSQNPRHKITKRGQNVTFRCDPISEHNRLYWYRQTLGQGPEFLTYFQNEAQLEKSRLLSDRFSAERPKGSFSTLEIQRTEQGDSAMYLCASSLANRQGNQPQHFGDGTRLSIL.

The CDR3 DNA reads TGTGCCAGCAGTAGCTCGAACACTGAAGCTTTCTTT. Its translation is CASSSSNTEAFF. The chain recombines TRBV27 with TRBJ1-1; D gene unclear. V was clipped by 5 bases and J by 1 base, with 5 bases between them. Per germline, CDR1 MNHEY and CDR2 SMNVEV (reference sequence). The CDR3 has 12 residues.

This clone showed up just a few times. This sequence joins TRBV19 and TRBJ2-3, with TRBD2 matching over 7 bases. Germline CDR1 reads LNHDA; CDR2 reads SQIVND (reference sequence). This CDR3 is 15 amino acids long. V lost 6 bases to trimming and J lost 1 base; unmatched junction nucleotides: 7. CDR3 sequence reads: CASSPSGKGTDTQYF. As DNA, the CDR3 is TGTGCCAGTAGCCCGAGCGGGAAGGGCACAGATACGCAGTATTTT.

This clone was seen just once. The CDR3 protein is CASSLAAREQFF. CDR3 bases: TGTGCCAGCAGCTTAGCGGCCCGTGAGCAGTTCTTC. The chain joins TRBV7-9 to TRBJ2-1; the D is unclear. V dropped 0 bases and J dropped 9 bases, with 6 bases sitting between them. The V gene's germline CDR1 is SEHNR and CDR2 FQNEAQ (reference sequence). The CDR3 covers 12 residues. Together with reference TRBV7-9 and TRBJ2-1, the CDR3 gives the full variable domain: DTGVSQNPRHKITKRGQNVTFRCDPISEHNRLYWYRQTLGQGPEFLTYFQNEAQLEKSRLLSDRFSAERPKGSFSTLEIQRTEQGDSAMYLCASSLAAREQFFGPGTRLTVL.